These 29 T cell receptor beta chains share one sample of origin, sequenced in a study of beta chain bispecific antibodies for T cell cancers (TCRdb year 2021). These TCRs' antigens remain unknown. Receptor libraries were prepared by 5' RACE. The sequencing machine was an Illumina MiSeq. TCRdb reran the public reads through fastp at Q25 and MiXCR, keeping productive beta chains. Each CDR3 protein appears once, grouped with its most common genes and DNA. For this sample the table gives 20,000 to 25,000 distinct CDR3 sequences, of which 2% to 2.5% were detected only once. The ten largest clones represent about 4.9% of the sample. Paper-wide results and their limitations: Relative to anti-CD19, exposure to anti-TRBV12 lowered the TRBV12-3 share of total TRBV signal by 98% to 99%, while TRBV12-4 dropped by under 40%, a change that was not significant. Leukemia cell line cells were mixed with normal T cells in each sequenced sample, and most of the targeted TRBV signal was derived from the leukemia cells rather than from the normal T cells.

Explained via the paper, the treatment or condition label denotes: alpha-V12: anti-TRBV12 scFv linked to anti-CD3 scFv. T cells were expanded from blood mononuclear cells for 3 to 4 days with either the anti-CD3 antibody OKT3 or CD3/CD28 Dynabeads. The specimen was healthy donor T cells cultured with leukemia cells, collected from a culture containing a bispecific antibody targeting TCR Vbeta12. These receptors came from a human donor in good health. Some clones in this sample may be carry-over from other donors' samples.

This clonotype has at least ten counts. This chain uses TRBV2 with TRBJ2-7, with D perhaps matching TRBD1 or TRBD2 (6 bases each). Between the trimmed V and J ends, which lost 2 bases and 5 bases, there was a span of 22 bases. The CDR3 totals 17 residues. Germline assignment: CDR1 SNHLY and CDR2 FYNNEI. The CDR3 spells CASSETSSTFGGHEQYF. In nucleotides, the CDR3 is TGTGCCAGCAGTGAAACTAGCTCAACCTTTGGGGGCCACGAGCAGTACTTC.

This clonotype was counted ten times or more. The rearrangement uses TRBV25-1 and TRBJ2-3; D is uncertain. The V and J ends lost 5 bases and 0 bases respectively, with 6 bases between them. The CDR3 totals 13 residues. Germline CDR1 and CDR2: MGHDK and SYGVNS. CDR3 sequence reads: CASSPPSTDTQYF. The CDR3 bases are TGTGCCAGCAGTCCCCCCAGCACAGATACGCAGTATTTT.

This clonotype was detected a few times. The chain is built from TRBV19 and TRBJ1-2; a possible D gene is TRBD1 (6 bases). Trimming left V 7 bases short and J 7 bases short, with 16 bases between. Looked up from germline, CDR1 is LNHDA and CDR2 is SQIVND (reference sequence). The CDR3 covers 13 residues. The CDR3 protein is CASTPGQTAGYTF. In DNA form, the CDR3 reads TGTGCCAGTACCCCTGGACAGACGGCTGGCTACACCTTC. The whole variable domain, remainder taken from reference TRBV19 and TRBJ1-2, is DGGITQSPKYLFRKEGQNVTLSCEQNLNHDAMYWYRQDPGQGLRLIYYSQIVNDFQKGDIAEGYSVSREKKESFPLTVTSAQKNPTAFYLCASTPGQTAGYTFGSGTRLTVV.

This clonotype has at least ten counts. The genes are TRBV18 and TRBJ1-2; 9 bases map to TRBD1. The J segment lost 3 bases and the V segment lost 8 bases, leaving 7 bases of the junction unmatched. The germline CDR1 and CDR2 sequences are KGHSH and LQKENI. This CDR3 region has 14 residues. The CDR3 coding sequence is TGTGCCAGCGCCTCGGGACAGGGTGACTATGGCTACACCTTC. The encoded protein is CASASGQGDYGYTF.

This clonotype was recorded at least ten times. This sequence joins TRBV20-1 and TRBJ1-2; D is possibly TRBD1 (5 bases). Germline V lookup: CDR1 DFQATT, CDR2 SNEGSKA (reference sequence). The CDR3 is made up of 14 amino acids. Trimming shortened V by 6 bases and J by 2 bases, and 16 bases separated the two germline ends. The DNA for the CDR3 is TGCAGTGCCCGAATCCCGGGACTCAACTATGGCTACACCTTC. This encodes CSARIPGLNYGYTF.

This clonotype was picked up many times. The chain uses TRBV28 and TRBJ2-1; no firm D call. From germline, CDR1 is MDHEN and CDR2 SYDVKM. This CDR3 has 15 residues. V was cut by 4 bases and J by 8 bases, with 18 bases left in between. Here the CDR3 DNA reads TGTGCCAGCAGTTGGGCCGGTGGAAATGACGATGAGCAGTTCTTC. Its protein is CASSWAGGNDDEQFF.

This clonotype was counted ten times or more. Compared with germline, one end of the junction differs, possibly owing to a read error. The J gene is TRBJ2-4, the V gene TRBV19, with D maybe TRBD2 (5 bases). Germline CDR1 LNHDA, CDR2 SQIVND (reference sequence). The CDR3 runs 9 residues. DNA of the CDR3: TGTGCCAGTAGTATATCTTCGGGATTC. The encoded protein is CASSISSGF. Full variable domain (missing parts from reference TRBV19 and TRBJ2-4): DGGITQSPKYLFRKEGQNVTLSCEQNLNHDAMYWYRQDPGQGLRLIYYSQIVNDFQKGDIAEGYSVSREKKESFPLTVTSAQKNPTAFYLCASSISSGFGAGTRLSVL.

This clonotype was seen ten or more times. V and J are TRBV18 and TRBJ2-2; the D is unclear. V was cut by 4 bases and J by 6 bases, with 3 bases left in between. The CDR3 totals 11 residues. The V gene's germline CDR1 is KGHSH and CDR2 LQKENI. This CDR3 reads CASSRAGELFF. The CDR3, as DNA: TGTGCCAGCTCACGTGCCGGGGAGCTGTTTTTT.

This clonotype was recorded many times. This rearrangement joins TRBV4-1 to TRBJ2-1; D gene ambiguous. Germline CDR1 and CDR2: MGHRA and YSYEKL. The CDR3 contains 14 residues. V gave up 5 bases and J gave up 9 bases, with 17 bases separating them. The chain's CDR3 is CASSGSTPLTEQFF. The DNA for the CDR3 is TGCGCCAGCAGCGGGTCCACGCCTTTAACTGAGCAGTTCTTC.

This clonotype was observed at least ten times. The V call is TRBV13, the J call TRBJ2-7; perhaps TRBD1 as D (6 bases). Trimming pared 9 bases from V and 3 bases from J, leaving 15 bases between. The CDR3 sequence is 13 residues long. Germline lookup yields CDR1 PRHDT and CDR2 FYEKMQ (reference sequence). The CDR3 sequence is CASRTGTNYEQYF. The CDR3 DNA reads TGTGCCAGTCGTACCGGGACAAACTACGAGCAGTACTTC.

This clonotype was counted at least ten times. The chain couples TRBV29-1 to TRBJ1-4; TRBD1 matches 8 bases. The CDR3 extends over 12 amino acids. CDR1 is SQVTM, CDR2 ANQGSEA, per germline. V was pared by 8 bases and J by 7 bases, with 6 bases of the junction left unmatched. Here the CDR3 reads CSSRGLGEKLFF. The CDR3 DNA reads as TGCAGCAGCAGGGGGCTGGGTGAAAAACTGTTTTTT.

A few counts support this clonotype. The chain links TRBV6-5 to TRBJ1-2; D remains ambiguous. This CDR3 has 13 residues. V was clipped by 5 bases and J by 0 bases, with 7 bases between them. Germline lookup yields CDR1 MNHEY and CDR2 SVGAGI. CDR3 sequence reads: CASSLLANYGYTF. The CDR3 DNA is TGTGCCAGCAGTCTTCTCGCTAACTATGGCTACACCTTC.

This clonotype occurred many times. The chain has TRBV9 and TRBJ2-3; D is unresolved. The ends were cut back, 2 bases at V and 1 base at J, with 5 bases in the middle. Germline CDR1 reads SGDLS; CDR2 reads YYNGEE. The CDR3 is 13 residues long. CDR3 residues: CASSVTGTDTQYF. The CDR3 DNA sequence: TGTGCCAGCAGCGTGACGGGCACAGATACGCAGTATTTT.

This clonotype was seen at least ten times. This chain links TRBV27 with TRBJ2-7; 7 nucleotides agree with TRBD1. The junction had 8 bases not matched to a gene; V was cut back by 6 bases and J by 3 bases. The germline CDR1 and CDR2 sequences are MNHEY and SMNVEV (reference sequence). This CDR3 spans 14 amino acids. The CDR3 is CASSSGQRGYEQYF. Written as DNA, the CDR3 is TGTGCCAGCAGCTCGGGACAGCGAGGCTACGAGCAGTACTTC.

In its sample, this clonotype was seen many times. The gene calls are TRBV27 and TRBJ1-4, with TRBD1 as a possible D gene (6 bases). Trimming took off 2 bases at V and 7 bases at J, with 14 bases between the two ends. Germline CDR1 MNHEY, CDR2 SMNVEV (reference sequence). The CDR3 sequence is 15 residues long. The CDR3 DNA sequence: TGTGCCAGCAGTTTAGAAGGGGGGCCAGTTGAAAAACTGTTTTTT. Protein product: CASSLEGGPVEKLFF. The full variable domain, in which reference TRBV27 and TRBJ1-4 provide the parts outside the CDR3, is EAQVTQNPRYLITVTGKKLTVTCSQNMNHEYMSWYRQDPGLGLRQIYYSMNVEVTDKGDVPEGYKVSRKEKRNFPLILESPSPNQTSLYFCASSLEGGPVEKLFFGSGTQLSVL.

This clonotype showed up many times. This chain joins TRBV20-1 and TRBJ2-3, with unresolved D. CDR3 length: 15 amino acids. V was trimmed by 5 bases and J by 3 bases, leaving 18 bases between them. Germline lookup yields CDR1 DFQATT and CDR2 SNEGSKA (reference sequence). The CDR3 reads CSAPTQGGWTDTQYF. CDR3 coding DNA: TGCAGTGCTCCCACACAAGGTGGGTGGACAGATACGCAGTATTTT.

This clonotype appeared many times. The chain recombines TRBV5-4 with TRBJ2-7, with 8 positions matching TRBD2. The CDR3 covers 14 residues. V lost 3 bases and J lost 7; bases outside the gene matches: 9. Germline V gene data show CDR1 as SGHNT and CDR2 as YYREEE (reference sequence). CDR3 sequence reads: CASSSWGLAGEQYF. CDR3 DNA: TGTGCCAGCAGCTCTTGGGGCTTAGCGGGGGAGCAGTACTTC.

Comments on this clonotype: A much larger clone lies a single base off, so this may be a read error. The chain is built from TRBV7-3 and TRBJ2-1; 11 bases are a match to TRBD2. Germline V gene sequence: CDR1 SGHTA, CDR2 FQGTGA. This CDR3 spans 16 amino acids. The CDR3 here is CDSSPRLAGGYNEQFF. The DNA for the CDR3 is TGTGACAGCAGCCCCCGTCTAGCGGGGGGATACAATGAGCAGTTCTTC. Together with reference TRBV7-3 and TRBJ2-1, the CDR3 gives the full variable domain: GAGVSQTPSNKVTEKGKYVELRCDPISGHTALYWYRQSLGQGPEFLIYFQGTGAADDSGLPNDRFFAVRPEGSVSTLKIQRTERGDSAVYLCDSSPRLAGGYNEQFFGPGTRLTVL.

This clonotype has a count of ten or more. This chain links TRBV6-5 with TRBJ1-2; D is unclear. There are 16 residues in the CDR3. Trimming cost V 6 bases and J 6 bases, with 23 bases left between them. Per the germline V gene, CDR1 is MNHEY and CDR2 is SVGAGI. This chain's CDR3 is CASSLVAAARANGYTF. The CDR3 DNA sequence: TGTGCCAGCAGCCTAGTGGCAGCCGCGCGGGCTAATGGCTACACCTTC.

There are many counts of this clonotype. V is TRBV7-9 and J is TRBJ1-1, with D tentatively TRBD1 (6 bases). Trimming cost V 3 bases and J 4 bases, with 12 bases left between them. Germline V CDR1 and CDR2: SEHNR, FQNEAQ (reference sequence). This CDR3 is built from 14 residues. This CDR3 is CASSFSTGTTEAFF. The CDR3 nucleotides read TGTGCCAGCAGCTTTAGTACAGGGACCACTGAAGCTTTCTTT.

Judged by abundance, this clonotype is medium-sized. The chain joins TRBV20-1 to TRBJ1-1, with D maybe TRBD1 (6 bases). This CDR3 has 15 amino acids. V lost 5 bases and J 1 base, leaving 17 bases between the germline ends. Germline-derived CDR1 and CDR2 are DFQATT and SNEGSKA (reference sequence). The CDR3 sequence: CSAGRRGPQNTEAFF. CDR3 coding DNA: TGCAGTGCTGGCCGTCGGGGGCCCCAGAACACTGAAGCTTTCTTT.

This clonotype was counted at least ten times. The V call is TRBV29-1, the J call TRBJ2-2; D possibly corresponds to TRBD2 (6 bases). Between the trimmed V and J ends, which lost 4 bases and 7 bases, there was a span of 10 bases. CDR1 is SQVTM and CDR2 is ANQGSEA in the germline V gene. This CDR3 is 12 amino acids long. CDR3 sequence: CSVAGAGGELFF. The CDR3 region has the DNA TGCAGCGTTGCGGGAGCGGGCGGGGAGCTGTTTTTT.

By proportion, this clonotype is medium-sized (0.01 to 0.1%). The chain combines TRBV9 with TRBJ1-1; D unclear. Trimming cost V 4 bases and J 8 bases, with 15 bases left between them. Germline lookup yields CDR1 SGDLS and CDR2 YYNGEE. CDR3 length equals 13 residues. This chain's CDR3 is CASSRVDTLEAFF. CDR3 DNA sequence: TGTGCCAGCAGCCGAGTCGACACCTTGGAAGCTTTCTTT.

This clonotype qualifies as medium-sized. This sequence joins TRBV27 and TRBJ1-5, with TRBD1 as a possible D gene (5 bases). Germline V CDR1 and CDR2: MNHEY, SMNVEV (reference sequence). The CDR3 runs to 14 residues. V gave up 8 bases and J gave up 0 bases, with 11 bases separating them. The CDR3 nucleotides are TGTGCCAGCCGGCGCGGGGCTAGCAATCAGCCCCAGCATTTT. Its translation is CASRRGASNQPQHF.

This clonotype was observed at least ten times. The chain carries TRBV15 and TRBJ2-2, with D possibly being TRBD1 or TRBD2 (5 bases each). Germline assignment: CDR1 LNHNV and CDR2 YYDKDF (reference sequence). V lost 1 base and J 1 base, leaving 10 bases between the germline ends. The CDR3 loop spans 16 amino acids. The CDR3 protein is CATSRAGTGNTGELFF. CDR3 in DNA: TGTGCCACCAGCAGAGCCGGGACCGGGAACACCGGGGAGCTGTTTTTT.

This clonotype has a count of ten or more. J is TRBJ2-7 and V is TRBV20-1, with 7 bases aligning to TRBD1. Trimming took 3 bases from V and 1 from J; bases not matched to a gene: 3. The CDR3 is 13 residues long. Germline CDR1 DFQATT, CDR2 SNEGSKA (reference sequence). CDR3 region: CSASTGDSYEQYF. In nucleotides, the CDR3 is TGCAGTGCTAGCACAGGGGATTCCTACGAGCAGTACTTC.

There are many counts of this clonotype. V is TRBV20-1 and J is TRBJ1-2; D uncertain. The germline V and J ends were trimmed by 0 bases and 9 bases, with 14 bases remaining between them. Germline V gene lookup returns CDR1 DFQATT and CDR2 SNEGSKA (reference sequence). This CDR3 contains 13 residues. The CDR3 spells CSARDLDRASYTF. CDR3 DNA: TGCAGTGCTAGAGATTTGGATAGAGCGAGCTACACCTTC.

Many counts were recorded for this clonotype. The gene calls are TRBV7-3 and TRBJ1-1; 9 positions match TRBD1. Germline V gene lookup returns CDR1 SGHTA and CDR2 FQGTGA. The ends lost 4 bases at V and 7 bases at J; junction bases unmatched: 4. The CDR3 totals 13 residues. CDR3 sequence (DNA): TGTGCCAGCAGCTACAGGGGGCTTGGTGAAGCTTTCTTT. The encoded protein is CASSYRGLGEAFF.

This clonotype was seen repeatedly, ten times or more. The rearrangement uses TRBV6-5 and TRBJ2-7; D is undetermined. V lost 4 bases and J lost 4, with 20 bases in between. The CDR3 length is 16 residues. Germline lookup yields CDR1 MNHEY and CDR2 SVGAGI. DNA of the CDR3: TGTGCCAGCAGTTCCGACAATATCGACCTAGAGTACGAGCAGTACTTC. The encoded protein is CASSSDNIDLEYEQYF.